The text below deals with one TCR beta chain. What it binds is not known. These data are taken from a study of T cell clonotyping in hematopoietic cell transplantation. General study findings and limits: CD4 and CD8 repertoire contributions could not be separated without sorting. At the given depth, recipient repertoires were over 97% de novo clonotypes. Graft donor and pretransplant recipient Inverse Simpson Index values predicted broader posttransplant TCR diversity.

Germline V CDR1 and CDR2: MDHEN, SYDVKM. This CDR3 has 17 amino acids. V dropped 7 bases and J dropped 3 bases, with 21 bases sitting between them. TCRdb keeps only in-frame clones here, not all; method: immunoSEQ multiplex PCR. The table shows approximately 3,100 clones, with 90% to 97% occurring only once. Time point indicated: recipient sample about 28 days before transplant, after cytoreduction. Blood collection times were about day -28 and days 30, 100, 180 posttransplant. This clonotype was sampled from a woman aged 45-60 years with chronic myeloid leukemia. Some clones in this sample may be carry-over from other donors' samples. This specimen consisted of peripheral blood mononuclear cells, obtained before stem cell transplant. This chain links TRBV28 with TRBJ2-2, with D maybe TRBD1 (7 bases). The CDR3 is CASIEDREAKDTGELFF. The CDR3 DNA reads TGTGCCAGCATAGAAGACAGGGAGGCGAAGGACACCGGGGAGCTGTTTTTT.